What follows is one TCR beta chain and its context. These data are taken from a study of cytomegalovirus exposure and HLA in healthy donors. PCR employed 60 Vbeta and 13 Jbeta primers. Produced via immunoSEQ multiplex PCR; TCRdb's table is partial and in-frame only. The sample carries 110,000 or so clones, over 75% recorded once. The trim removed 4 bases at V and 3 bases at J, leaving 5 bases unmatched. The CDR3 runs to 15 residues. Looked up from germline, CDR1 is SGHNT and CDR2 is YENEEA. The chain carries TRBV11-3 and TRBJ1-1, with TRBD1 matching 10 bases. The sequenced sample was PBMCs. This TCR was recovered from a man younger than 45 in good health and CMV-seropositive. Here the CDR3 DNA reads TGTGCCAGCAGCTCCGGACAGGGGGGCTACACTGAAGCTTTCTTT. Amino acid sequence: CASSSGQGGYTEAFF.